This TCR beta chain was recovered during a study of human T cells and chemical hapten exposure. Findings and limits, study-wide: DPC sensitization did not alter TCRs above 1 in 1000 frequency.

Per the original methods: With a range of about 23,224 to 690,600, the median per sample was around 97,000 TCRs. TCRdb re-analysed the RACE reads in MiXCR, keeping a single row per CDR3 protein. TCRdb, not the original authors, processed these V and J calls. The repertoire holds about 50,000 distinct CDR3 sequences, with roughly 4.5% as singletons. The trim removed 0 bases at V and 7 bases at J, leaving 13 bases unmatched. Germline V gene lookup returns CDR1 LGHDT and CDR2 YNNKEL (reference sequence). The CDR3 length is 18 residues. Time point of the sample: healthy volunteer bleed at 2 weeks. Unfractionated whole blood was the source from which total RNA was extracted. Comment on this clonotype: Its antigen is unknown.

The V and J genes are TRBV3-1 and TRBJ2-1; TRBD2 aligns across 9 bases. The material sequenced was whole blood. This TCR came from a female donor in good health. Some clones in this sample may be carry-over from other donors' samples. For the CDR3, the DNA is TGTGCCAGCAGCCAAGAAGGGCTAGCGGGGAAGAATAGGAATGAGCAGTTCTTC. Its protein product is CASSQEGLAGKNRNEQFF.